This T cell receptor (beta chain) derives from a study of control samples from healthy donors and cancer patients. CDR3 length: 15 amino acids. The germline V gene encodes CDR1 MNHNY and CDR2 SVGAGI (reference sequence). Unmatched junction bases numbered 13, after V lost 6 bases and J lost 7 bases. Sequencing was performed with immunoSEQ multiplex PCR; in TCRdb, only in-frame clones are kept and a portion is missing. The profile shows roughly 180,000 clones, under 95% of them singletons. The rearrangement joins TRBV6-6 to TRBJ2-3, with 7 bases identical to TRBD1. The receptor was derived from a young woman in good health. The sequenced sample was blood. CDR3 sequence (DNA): TGTGCCAGCAGCCGGGGCCGGGGACAGCTCAATACGCAGTATTTT. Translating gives CASSRGRGQLNTQYF.